The clone carrying this TCR beta chain is medium-sized within its sample. Its antigen is as yet unknown. CDR1 is LNHDA and CDR2 is SQIVND in the germline V gene (reference sequence). Trimming took off 6 bases at V and 2 bases at J, with 17 bases between the two ends. The CDR3 totals 16 residues. The sample belongs to a study of cytotoxic CD8 clonotypes in ibrutinib-treated CLL. Whole-study results and caveats: Progressing and sustained-remission patients had different sampling times. Clonality increased at ibrutinib response and stayed stable in sustained remission. At progression, however, it fell back toward baseline.

Assay: immunoSEQ multiplex PCR; the TCRdb copy retains only in-frame clones and omits some. The sample lists 14,000 to 15,000 clones; 55% to 70% were seen once. V and J are TRBV19 and TRBJ1-5; perhaps TRBD1 as D (6 bases). This TCR came from a human donor with chronic lymphocytic leukemia. This specimen consisted of PBMCs, obtained before ibrutinib treatment. In DNA, the CDR3 is TGTGCCAGTAGGAGGGGGGTCGGATATGGCAATCAGCCCCAGCATTTT. Its protein product is CASRRGVGYGNQPQHF.